Below are 32 T cell receptor beta chains sequenced from a single sample in a study of early T cells in non-severe SARS-CoV-2 infection. TCRdb ran MiXCR on the 5' RACE reads and lists one entry per CDR3 protein. This sample has 98,000 or so distinct CDR3 sequences, with roughly 9.6% found just once. The sample taken for sequencing was whole blood. The receptors were gathered from an adult who was a healthcare worker with PCR-confirmed SARS-CoV-2 infection or an uninfected control (not recorded which).

This clonotype was recorded at least ten times. V is TRBV30 and J is TRBJ1-2; D is unclear. This CDR3 comprises 13 residues. V shed 3 bases and J shed 4 bases, with 12 bases lying between them. In germline, CDR1 is GTSNPN, CDR2 SVGIG (reference sequence). The CDR3 sequence: CAWSPRLPYGYTF. The CDR3 DNA sequence: TGTGCCTGGAGCCCGAGACTTCCCTATGGCTACACCTTC.

This sequence joins TRBV2 and TRBJ2-5, with D perhaps matching TRBD2 (5 bases). From germline, CDR1 is SNHLY and CDR2 FYNNEI. The CDR3 loop spans 14 amino acids. V lost 5 bases to trimming and J lost 1 base, with 11 bases between them. The CDR3 here is CASSSLGSQETQYF. CDR3 nucleotides: TGTGCCAGCAGTTCCCTGGGGAGCCAAGAGACCCAGTACTTC.

The CDR3 sequence is CSATLTDTQYF. The CDR3 coding sequence is TGCAGTGCAACCCTCACAGATACGCAGTATTTT. V usage is TRBV20-1 and J usage is TRBJ2-3; D not certain. Germline lookup yields CDR1 DFQATT and CDR2 SNEGSKA (reference sequence). Trimming left V 6 bases short and J 2 bases short, with 6 bases between. The CDR3 runs to 11 residues.

This clonotype has ten or more counts. The rearrangement links TRBV28 to TRBJ2-4; 8 bases fit TRBD2. Trimming took 11 bases from V and 6 from J; bases not matched to a gene: 3. The CDR3 consists of 11 residues. Germline V gives CDR1 MDHEN, CDR2 SYDVKM. The CDR3 DNA reads as TGTGCCTCCCGGGGGGGAAACATTCAGTACTTC. As protein: CASRGGNIQYF.

This rearrangement joins TRBV20-1 to TRBJ2-5, with unresolved D. The CDR3 is 13 amino acids. Germline CDR1 reads DFQATT; CDR2 reads SNEGSKA (reference sequence). The V gene lost 0 bases and the J gene lost 4 bases, with 9 bases spanning the gap. The CDR3 coding sequence is TGCAGTGCTAGAGATCGGGTCGGAGAGACCCAGTACTTC. This encodes CSARDRVGETQYF.

This clonotype was found many times. J is TRBJ2-1 and V is TRBV27; D is undetermined. The CDR3 is 16 amino acids. CDR1 and CDR2 (germline): MNHEY, SMNVEV (reference sequence). V was pared by 3 bases and J by 0 bases, with 12 bases between. This chain's CDR3 is CASSFKSPGSYNEQFF. CDR3 DNA: TGTGCCAGCAGTTTCAAAAGCCCCGGCTCCTACAATGAGCAGTTCTTC.

This clonotype turned up a few times. The rearrangement joins TRBV29-1 to TRBJ2-3; D uncertain. The germline V gene has CDR1 SQVTM and CDR2 ANQGSEA. V dropped 0 bases and J dropped 4 bases, with 11 bases sitting between them. CDR3 length: 14 residues. The CDR3 is CSVEDGLGSDTQYF. The DNA of the CDR3 is TGCAGCGTTGAAGACGGATTGGGGTCAGATACGCAGTATTTT.

The gene calls are TRBV4-1 and TRBJ1-4; no reliable D call. Germline V gene lookup returns CDR1 MGHRA and CDR2 YSYEKL. CDR3 size: 12 residues. V was clipped by 1 base and J by 10 bases, with 7 bases between them. In DNA, the CDR3 is TGCGCCAGCAGCCAAGTAGACGGAAAACTGTTTTTT. Translating it yields CASSQVDGKLFF.

The chain carries TRBV4-1 and TRBJ2-1, with 9 nucleotides matching TRBD2. This CDR3 has 15 amino acids. V was clipped by 5 bases and J by 7 bases; unmatched bases: 9. Germline CDR1 and CDR2: MGHRA and YSYEKL. The CDR3 DNA reads TGCGCCAGCAGCTTCTGGGGCGGGAGGGAGAATGAGCAGTTCTTC. Translated, it gives CASSFWGGRENEQFF.

The V call is TRBV6-6, the J call TRBJ2-4; 10 bases are shared with TRBD1. CDR1 is MNHNY and CDR2 is SVGAGI in the germline V gene (reference sequence). The CDR3 has 15 residues. Unmatched junction bases numbered 9, after V lost 5 bases and J lost 8 bases. The CDR3 nucleotides are TGTGCCAGCAGTACCCAGGGACAGGGGAGAGACATTCAGTACTTC. This translates into CASSTQGQGRDIQYF.

This clonotype showed up many times. The rearrangement links TRBV27 to TRBJ1-1, with 9 bases identical to TRBD1. After removal of 4 bases from V and 3 bases from J, the junction contained 12 bases not matched to a gene. This CDR3 region has 17 residues. Germline CDR1 reads MNHEY; CDR2 reads SMNVEV (reference sequence). The chain's CDR3 is CASSSGPGTGTDTEAFF. CDR3 bases: TGTGCCAGCAGTTCCGGTCCCGGGACAGGGACGGACACTGAAGCTTTCTTT.

The chain combines TRBV28 with TRBJ2-1; 7 bases are shared with TRBD2. Germline-derived CDR1 and CDR2 are MDHEN and SYDVKM. The CDR3 totals 16 residues. J gave up 3 bases and V 4 bases, and 9 bases lay outside the gene matches. The CDR3 here is CASSSSSGGNYNEQFF. The CDR3 nucleotides are TGTGCCAGCAGTTCATCTAGCGGAGGAAACTACAATGAGCAGTTCTTC.

This clonotype was counted between two and nine times. This chain uses TRBV7-9 with TRBJ1-4; TRBD1 is a possible D gene (6 bases). V was cut by 6 bases and J by 0 bases, with 11 bases left in between. This CDR3 has 15 amino acids. Germline V gene sequence: CDR1 SEHNR, CDR2 FQNEAQ (reference sequence). The DNA of the CDR3 is TGTGCCAGCAGTCCTCCAGGGGCAACTAATGAAAAACTGTTTTTT. Encoded protein: CASSPPGATNEKLFF.

The chain joins TRBV15 to TRBJ2-5, with TRBD1 matching 7 bases. This CDR3 is built from 16 residues. Germline V gives CDR1 LNHNV, CDR2 YYDKDF (reference sequence). V shed 3 bases and J 4 bases; nucleotides not matched to a gene: 11. The CDR3 here is CATSSPDRDKRETQYF. In nucleotides, the CDR3 is TGTGCCACCAGCAGTCCAGACAGGGATAAGCGAGAGACCCAGTACTTC.

The chain joins TRBV10-3 to TRBJ2-3; 8 nucleotides agree with TRBD2. Germline V gives CDR1 ENHRY, CDR2 SYGVKD. The CDR3 has 16 residues. V lost 2 bases and J lost 2; bases outside the gene matches: 6. CDR3 nucleotide sequence: TGTGCCATCAGTGAGGCGCGGGGGGTCAACACAGATACGCAGTATTTT. Translated: CAISEARGVNTDTQYF.

This chain links TRBV5-1 with TRBJ2-1, with a tentative D call TRBD1 (6 bases). There are 12 residues in the CDR3. Germline values: CDR1 SGHRS, CDR2 YFSETQ. V was clipped by 4 bases and J by 8 bases, with 10 bases between them. CDR3 sequence: CASSTQGDEQFF. The CDR3 DNA is TGCGCCAGCAGCACACAGGGTGATGAGCAGTTCTTC.

The CDR3 loop is CASKLVGELFF. Here the CDR3 DNA reads TGTGCCAGCAAACTAGTGGGGGAGCTGTTTTTT. This rearrangement joins TRBV7-9 to TRBJ2-2; tentative D call: TRBD2 (5 bases). V shed 7 bases and J shed 8 bases, with 8 bases lying between them. This CDR3 is 11 amino acids long. Germline V gives CDR1 SEHNR, CDR2 FQNEAQ (reference sequence). Full variable domain (missing parts from reference TRBV7-9 and TRBJ2-2): DTGVSQNPRHKITKRGQNVTFRCDPISEHNRLYWYRQTLGQGPEFLTYFQNEAQLEKSRLLSDRFSAERPKGSFSTLEIQRTEQGDSAMYLCASKLVGELFFGEGSRLTVL.

This clonotype occurred many times. The CDR3 region is CASRLAGGNEQYF. DNA of the CDR3: TGTGCCAGCAGGCTAGCGGGAGGTAACGAGCAGTACTTC. The chain has TRBV6-6 and TRBJ2-7; 11 nucleotides match TRBD2. Germline CDR1 and CDR2: MNHNY and SVGAGI (reference sequence). V lost 6 bases, J lost 5 bases, and 3 bases stayed unmatched. There are 13 residues in the CDR3.

J is TRBJ1-4 and V is TRBV9, with 7 bases aligning to TRBD1. Trimming took 4 bases from V and 0 from J; bases not matched to a gene: 3. Germline CDR1 is SGDLS and CDR2 is YYNGEE. The CDR3 has 15 residues. CDR3 region: CASSPGGATNEKLFF. The CDR3, as DNA: TGTGCCAGCAGCCCAGGGGGAGCAACTAATGAAAAACTGTTTTTT.

This clonotype was found many times. This chain uses TRBV29-1 with TRBJ2-2, with TRBD1 as a possible D gene (6 bases). The CDR3 extends over 13 amino acids. Trimming left V 7 bases short and J 6 bases short, with 15 bases between. CDR1 and CDR2 (germline): SQVTM, ANQGSEA. The chain's CDR3 is CSALGAGAGELFF. The CDR3 DNA reads as TGCAGCGCCCTCGGGGCAGGGGCCGGGGAGCTGTTTTTT.

This clonotype has at least ten counts. V gene TRBV2 combines with J gene TRBJ1-2, with D hard to call. V shed 6 bases and J shed 0 bases, with 17 bases lying between them. CDR1 is SNHLY, CDR2 FYNNEI, per germline. CDR3 length: 16 amino acids. The chain's CDR3 is CASRDTLEDANYGYTF. The CDR3 DNA reads as TGTGCCAGCAGGGATACTTTAGAAGATGCTAACTATGGCTACACCTTC.

This clonotype was found many times. This rearrangement joins TRBV30 to TRBJ1-2, with D perhaps matching TRBD1 (5 bases). Germline V lookup: CDR1 GTSNPN, CDR2 SVGIG (reference sequence). The CDR3 is 12 residues long. V was shortened by 1 base and J by 11 bases, with 14 bases between the two germline ends. The CDR3 is CAWSAGWGDYTF. In nucleotides, the CDR3 is TGTGCCTGGAGTGCAGGTTGGGGCGATTACACCTTC. Supplemented by reference TRBV30 and TRBJ1-2, the full variable domain reads SQTIHQWPATLVQPVGSPLSLECTVEGTSNPNLYWYRQAAGRGLQLLFYSVGIGQISSEVPQNLSASRPQDRQFILSSKKLLLSDSGFYLCAWSAGWGDYTFGSGTRLTVV.

This clonotype was observed at least ten times. The CDR3 here is CASSQEGNNQPQHF. The CDR3 DNA is TGTGCCAGCAGCCAAGAAGGGAATAATCAGCCCCAGCATTTT. This chain joins TRBV3-1 and TRBJ1-5; unclear D gene. Trimming took off 0 bases at V and 4 bases at J, with 7 bases between the two ends. Looked up from germline, CDR1 is LGHDT and CDR2 is YNNKEL (reference sequence). The length of the CDR3 is 14 residues.

The CDR3 bases are TGTGCCAGCAGTCTCAGGGGGTCTGGGGCCAACGTCCTGACTTTC. It encodes CASSLRGSGANVLTF. The chain carries TRBV12-3 or TRBV12-4 and TRBJ2-6, with 7 bases that match TRBD1. This CDR3 comprises 15 residues. V lost 5 bases, J lost 1 base, and 2 bases stayed unmatched.

In the case of this clonotype: The junction does not match germline at one end; this may be a read error. This chain links TRBV5-1 with TRBJ2-7, with 9 bases lining up with TRBD2. The CDR3 sequence is 17 residues long. CDR1 is SGHRS and CDR2 is YFSETQ in the germline V gene. The CDR3 protein is CVSSLGLAGIPYYEQYF. DNA of the CDR3: TGCGTCAGCAGCTTGGGGCTAGCGGGGATCCCCTACTACGAGCAGTACTTC. The full variable domain, rest sourced from reference TRBV5-1 and TRBJ2-7, is KAGVTQTPRYLIKTRGQQVTLSCSPISGHRSVSWYQQTPGQGLQFLFEYFSETQRNKGNFPGRFSGRQFSNSRSEMNVSTLELGDSALYLCVSSLGLAGIPYYEQYFGPGTRLTVT.

This clonotype has at least ten counts. V usage is TRBV2 and J usage is TRBJ1-1; TRBD1 aligns across 7 bases. The CDR3 consists of 15 residues. The germline gives CDR1 SNHLY, CDR2 FYNNEI. V shed 5 bases, J shed 2 bases, and the junction held 8 bases outside the gene matches. This CDR3 is CASSPDRVGNTEAFF. The CDR3 coding sequence is TGTGCCAGCAGTCCTGACAGGGTTGGAAACACTGAAGCTTTCTTT.

The V call is TRBV5-1, the J call TRBJ1-1; no clear D gene. Trimming pared 0 bases from V and 1 base from J, leaving 7 bases between. The CDR3 contains 14 residues. CDR1 and CDR2 from the germline V gene are SGHRS and YFSETQ. The CDR3 coding sequence is TGCGCCAGCAGCTTGGTGGCCTCGAACACTGAAGCTTTCTTT. This codes for CASSLVASNTEAFF.

There are many counts of this clonotype. The chain combines TRBV20-1 with TRBJ1-6; D is uncertain. This CDR3 region has 12 residues. Germline CDR1 is DFQATT and CDR2 is SNEGSKA (reference sequence). V lost 2 bases, J lost 10 bases, and 9 bases lay in between. CDR3 sequence: CSARPWTSPLHF. The CDR3 DNA reads as TGCAGTGCTAGACCTTGGACGTCACCCCTCCACTTT.

This clonotype was observed a few times. The chain carries TRBV7-9 and TRBJ1-2; D perhaps matches TRBD1 (5 bases). Germline CDR1 SEHNR, CDR2 FQNEAQ (reference sequence). V lost 4 bases, J lost 4 bases, and 13 bases lay in between. The CDR3 spans 14 residues. CDR3 residues: CASSSQGVGYGYTF. The CDR3 nucleotides are TGTGCCAGCAGCTCCCAAGGGGTTGGCTATGGCTACACCTTC.

This clonotype was seen a handful of times. This chain uses TRBV20-1 with TRBJ1-1; unclear D gene. CDR1 and CDR2 (germline): DFQATT, SNEGSKA (reference sequence). V was clipped by 5 bases and J by 5 bases, with 15 bases between them. The CDR3 covers 13 residues. In DNA form, the CDR3 reads TGCAGTGCTCCCTACCCCGGCCGGACTGAAGCTTTCTTT. Protein product: CSAPYPGRTEAFF.

J is TRBJ2-7 and V is TRBV6-6; D is possibly TRBD2 (6 bases). Looked up from germline, CDR1 is MNHNY and CDR2 is SVGAGI (reference sequence). V shed 10 bases and J shed 1 base, with 11 bases lying between them. The CDR3 runs to 12 residues. The CDR3: CATRRGSYEQYF. CDR3 nucleotide sequence: TGTGCCACTAGGAGGGGTTCCTACGAGCAGTACTTC.

The V and J genes are TRBV30 and TRBJ2-1; 10 bases fit TRBD2. This CDR3 is built from 14 residues. The germline gives CDR1 GTSNPN, CDR2 SVGIG (reference sequence). V lost 1 base and J lost 7; bases outside the gene matches: 4. The DNA for the CDR3 is TGTGCCTGGAGTGGATTAGCGGGAGGAAATGAGCAGTTCTTC. Translation gives CAWSGLAGGNEQFF.